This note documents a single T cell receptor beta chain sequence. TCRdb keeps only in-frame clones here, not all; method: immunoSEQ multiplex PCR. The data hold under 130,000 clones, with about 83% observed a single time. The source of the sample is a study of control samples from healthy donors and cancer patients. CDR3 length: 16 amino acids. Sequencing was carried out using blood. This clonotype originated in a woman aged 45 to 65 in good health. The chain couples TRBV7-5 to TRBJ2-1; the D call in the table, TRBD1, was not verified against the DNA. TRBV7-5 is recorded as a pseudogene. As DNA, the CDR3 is TGTGCCAGAAGCTCGCCCGGGACAGAGACCTACAATGAGCAGTTCTTC. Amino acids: CARSSPGTETYNEQFF.